This TCR beta chain was profiled in a study of T cell responses to AZD1222 COVID-19 vaccine. This clone was seen a single time. This CDR3 has 14 amino acids. Looked up from germline, CDR1 is SGHTA and CDR2 is FQGNSA. Trimming took off 1 base at V and 3 bases at J, with 7 bases between the two ends. Using immunoSEQ multiplex PCR, the repertoire was profiled, and TCRdb retains in-frame clones only, with some absent. This table has nearly 110,000 clones, roughly 91% appearing once. Sequenced material: peripheral blood, taken 28 days after the second AZD1222 dose. This receptor was taken from an adult who received the AZD1222 COVID-19 vaccine. The chain uses TRBV7-2 and TRBJ1-5, with D uncertain. CDR3 residues: CASSLVTDNQPQHF. The CDR3 region has the DNA TGTGCCAGCAGCTTAGTGACGGACAATCAGCCCCAGCATTTT.